Listed here are 32 T cell receptor beta chains from one sample, sequenced in a study of T cell responses to AZD1222 COVID-19 vaccine. TCRdb keeps only in-frame clones here, not all; method: immunoSEQ multiplex PCR. The table has around 150,000 clones, roughly 90% seen once; the top ten hold approximately 3.4%. The starting material was peripheral blood, obtained 28 days after the second AZD1222 dose. These receptors were taken from an adult who received the AZD1222 COVID-19 vaccine.

The J gene is TRBJ1-5, the V gene TRBV30, with 7 nucleotides matching TRBD1. J lost 9 bases, V lost 3 bases, and 11 bases had no gene match. CDR3 length: 14 amino acids. Germline CDR1 reads GTSNPN; CDR2 reads SVGIG (reference sequence). DNA for the CDR3: TGTGCCTGGAGGAGGACAGGCCTTCGATCGCCCCAGCATTTT. Protein: CAWRRTGLRSPQHF.

The chain employs TRBV24-1 and TRBJ2-1, with 8 nucleotides matching TRBD1. This CDR3 has 16 amino acids. The junction had 12 bases not matched to a gene; V was cut back by 4 bases and J by 8 bases. Germline lookup yields CDR1 KGHDR and CDR2 SFDVKD. CDR3 nucleotides: TGTGCCACCAGTGACTCCGACAGGGGAGAACGGCATGAGCAGTTCTTC. This translates into CATSDSDRGERHEQFF.

This chain joins TRBV7-9 and TRBJ2-7; 8 bases line up with TRBD1. CDR1 SEHNR and CDR2 FQNEAQ come from the germline V gene (reference sequence). The V gene end was trimmed by 5 bases and the J gene end by 5 bases; junction bases not matched to a gene: 5. This CDR3 region has 13 residues. The DNA for the CDR3 is TGTGCCAGCAGCCACGCAGGGGGCGACGAGCAGTACTTC. Amino acid sequence: CASSHAGGDEQYF.

The gene calls are TRBV18 and TRBJ1-3, with D unclear. Trimming took off 3 bases at V and 0 bases at J, with 12 bases between the two ends. This CDR3 comprises 16 residues. Per the germline V gene, CDR1 is KGHSH and CDR2 is LQKENI. The CDR3 sequence is CASSPRVSSSGNTIYF. In DNA, the CDR3 is TGTGCCAGCTCACCCCGGGTGTCGAGCTCTGGAAACACCATATATTTT.

The chain links TRBV3-1 (or the pseudogene TRBV3-2) to TRBJ2-7; 7 bases are a match to TRBD1. The V gene's germline CDR1 is LGHDT and CDR2 YNNKEL (reference sequence). The junction had 4 bases not matched to a gene; V was cut back by 3 bases and J by 2 bases. This CDR3 has 14 amino acids. CDR3 residues: CASSQWDRAYEQYF. The DNA of the CDR3 is TGTGCCAGCAGCCAGTGGGACAGAGCCTACGAGCAGTACTTC.

The chain links TRBV30 to TRBJ2-2; 9 positions match TRBD2. CDR3 length: 13 residues. Germline assignment: CDR1 GTSNPN and CDR2 SVGIG (reference sequence). Trimming removed 4 bases from V and 5 bases from J; junction bases left unmatched: 2. CDR3 residues: CAWTSGITGELFF. Here the CDR3 DNA reads TGTGCCTGGACTAGCGGGATAACCGGGGAGCTGTTTTTT.

The V and J genes are TRBV7-9 and TRBJ1-5; 7 bases are shared with TRBD1. CDR3 length equals 15 residues. Germline lookup yields CDR1 SEHNR and CDR2 FQNEAQ (reference sequence). The J segment lost 3 bases and the V segment lost 3 bases, leaving 5 bases of the junction unmatched. The CDR3 protein is CASSFDRANNQPQHF. CDR3 in DNA: TGTGCCAGCAGCTTCGACAGGGCTAACAATCAGCCCCAGCATTTT.

This clone has a single count. This chain joins TRBV5-1 and TRBJ1-6; 7 bases match TRBD1. The CDR3 consists of 14 residues. Germline lookup yields CDR1 SGHRS and CDR2 YFSETQ. The V segment lost 0 bases and the J segment 7 bases; nucleotides outside the gene matches: 1. As DNA, the CDR3 is TGCGCCAGCAGCTTGGGACAGGGAAATTCACCCCTCCACTTT. Its protein product is CASSLGQGNSPLHF.

This clone was recorded only once. This rearrangement joins TRBV3-1 (or the pseudogene TRBV3-2) to TRBJ1-1, with no clear D. Looked up from germline, CDR1 is LGHDT and CDR2 is YNNKEL (reference sequence). V lost 0 bases and J lost 7, with 6 bases in between. The CDR3 spans 12 residues. Written as DNA, the CDR3 is TGTGCCAGCAGCCAAGAGGGTGGTGAAGCTTTCTTT. Translated, it gives CASSQEGGEAFF.

V is TRBV5-1 and J is TRBJ2-7; no reliable D call. With 0 bases removed from V and 0 bases from J, the gap between germline ends came to 13 bases. Germline loops: CDR1 SGHRS, CDR2 YFSETQ. This CDR3 is 16 amino acids long. The chain's CDR3 is CASSLGLILSSYEQYF. CDR3 in DNA: TGCGCCAGCAGCTTGGGACTCATTCTTAGCTCCTACGAGCAGTACTTC.

CDR3 DNA: TGTGCCAGCAGGTCCGGGACAGGGGATCAGCCCCAGCATTTT. Residues: CASRSGTGDQPQHF. J is TRBJ1-5 and V is TRBV6-5; 10 bases are a match to TRBD1. The CDR3 spans 14 residues. Germline CDR1 and CDR2: MNHEY and SVGAGI. The V gene end was trimmed by 6 bases and the J gene end by 5 bases; junction bases not matched to a gene: 4.

The CDR3 coding sequence is TGTGCCAGCTGCCTGCCGGGACACCTCTACGAGCAGTACTTC. It translates to CASCLPGHLYEQYF. This chain uses TRBV28 with TRBJ2-7; D is possibly TRBD1 (6 bases). Trimming took 8 bases from V and 3 from J, leaving 17 bases between them. Germline lookup yields CDR1 MDHEN and CDR2 SYDVKM. The CDR3 sequence is 14 residues long.

The rearrangement uses TRBV4-2 and TRBJ2-7; D possibly corresponds to TRBD1 (6 bases). CDR1 LGHNA and CDR2 YNFKEQ come from the germline V gene. This CDR3 is 17 amino acids long. Trimming took off 0 bases at V and 4 bases at J, with 19 bases between the two ends. The CDR3 nucleotides are TGTGCCAGCAGCCAAGAGTTGCAGGGGTTCCCATCTTACGAGCAGTACTTC. Protein product: CASSQELQGFPSYEQYF.

The CDR3 DNA follows: TGTGCCAGCAGCTTAGATCTTTTTGATGGGGCGGTATCGCATGGCTACACCTTC. Translated: CASSLDLFDGAVSHGYTF. The chain is built from TRBV11-2 and TRBJ1-2, with D tentatively TRBD1 (5 bases). V dropped 0 bases and J dropped 6 bases, with 23 bases sitting between them. Germline CDR1 SGHAT, CDR2 FQNNGV. The CDR3 loop spans 18 amino acids.

This chain uses TRBV2 with TRBJ2-5; tentatively, D is TRBD2 (6 bases). Germline assignment: CDR1 SNHLY and CDR2 FYNNEI. This CDR3 has 12 amino acids. The CDR3 bases are TGTGCAGGAGGGCAGAGCTTTGGAACCCAGTACTTC. Translated: CAGGQSFGTQYF.

The chain links TRBV10-2 to TRBJ2-3; TRBD2 matches 7 bases. Germline V gene data show CDR1 as WSHSY and CDR2 as SAAADI. The CDR3 loop spans 14 amino acids. Trimming removed 10 bases from V and 4 bases from J; junction bases left unmatched: 11. The CDR3 DNA is TGCGCCACCACGGAAGCGGGAATAGCAGATACGCAGTATTTT. It encodes CATTEAGIADTQYF.

The chain uses TRBV3-1 (or the pseudogene TRBV3-2) and TRBJ2-1; TRBD2 matches at 13 bases. Trimming removed 6 bases from V and 0 bases from J; junction bases left unmatched: 11. This CDR3 is 19 amino acids long. Per the germline V gene, CDR1 is LGHDT and CDR2 is YNNKEL (reference sequence). The CDR3 sequence is CASSQTSGRRLSSYNEQFF. CDR3 DNA sequence: TGTGCCAGCAGTCAGACTAGCGGGAGGAGGCTAAGCTCCTACAATGAGCAGTTCTTC.

This clone was seen a single time. Written as DNA, the CDR3 is TGTGCCAGCCAGCGGGACAGGGGAATGAACACTGAAGCTTTCTTT. Protein sequence: CASQRDRGMNTEAFF. The chain has TRBV7-2 and TRBJ1-1; 10 bases fit TRBD1. The germline gives CDR1 SGHTA, CDR2 FQGNSA. With 8 bases clipped from V and 0 bases from J, the junction kept 6 bases outside the gene matches. This CDR3 region has 15 residues.

The V gene is TRBV15, the J gene TRBJ1-3; D unclear. Germline V gene lookup returns CDR1 LNHNV and CDR2 YYDKDF (reference sequence). The CDR3 totals 12 residues. V gave up 8 bases and J gave up 1 base, with 6 bases separating them. CDR3 loop: CATGGSGNTIYF. CDR3 coding DNA: TGTGCCACCGGTGGGTCTGGAAACACCATATATTTT.

This clone was found once. The chain uses TRBV18 and TRBJ1-1; 7 bases align to TRBD1. Germline V gene data show CDR1 as KGHSH and CDR2 as LQKENI. Germline trimming cut 4 bases from V and 0 bases from J; bases unmatched to any gene: 5. This CDR3 comprises 15 residues. This CDR3 reads CASSRQGGMNTEAFF. CDR3 sequence (DNA): TGTGCCAGCTCACGTCAGGGGGGGATGAACACTGAAGCTTTCTTT. Filled out from reference TRBV18 and TRBJ1-1, the complete variable domain reads NAGVMQNPRHLVRRRGQEARLRCSPMKGHSHVYWYRQLPEEGLKFMVYLQKENIIDESGMPKERFSAEFPKEGPSILRIQQVVRGDSAAYFCASSRQGGMNTEAFFGQGTRLTVV.

This clone was counted a single time. The CDR3 loop reads CASSLTSTGSLYEQYF. The CDR3 DNA follows: TGTGCCAGCAGCTTAACTTCGACAGGGTCTTTATACGAGCAGTACTTC. The V gene is TRBV7-3, the J gene TRBJ2-7, with 7 nucleotides matching TRBD1. The germline gives CDR1 SGHTA, CDR2 FQGTGA. Trimming cost V 0 bases and J 4 bases; bases outside gene matches: 9. The CDR3 sequence is 16 residues long.

The V gene is TRBV5-3, the J gene TRBJ2-3; 11 nucleotides align to TRBD2. TRBV5-3 is an open reading frame whose function is uncertain. The CDR3 spans 17 residues. With 3 bases clipped from V and 3 bases from J, the junction kept 9 bases outside the gene matches. In nucleotides, the CDR3 is TGTGCCAGAAGCTCACCTAGCGGGAGGAGGAGAACAGATACGCAGTATTTT. Translated, it gives CARSSPSGRRRTDTQYF.

This clone was detected a few times. This chain uses TRBV7-2 with TRBJ1-5; perhaps TRBD1 as D (6 bases). With 4 bases removed from V and 1 base from J, the gap between germline ends came to 8 bases. Germline V CDR1 and CDR2: SGHTA, FQGNSA. The CDR3 has 14 amino acids. Here the CDR3 DNA reads TGTGCCAGCAGCTCTCAGGGGAGCAATCAGCCCCAGCATTTT. Translation gives CASSSQGSNQPQHF.

The genes are TRBV2 and TRBJ2-5; 13 bases agree with TRBD2. Germline V gene lookup returns CDR1 SNHLY and CDR2 FYNNEI. Trimming removed 6 bases from V and 5 bases from J; junction bases left unmatched: 6. CDR3 length: 15 amino acids. CDR3 DNA sequence: TGTGCCAGCAGCATGGGACTAGCGGGAAGGGAGACCCAGTACTTC. This sequence encodes CASSMGLAGRETQYF.

In regard to this clone: The sample has other DNA sequences that encode this CDR3 too. The rearrangement links TRBV12-3 or TRBV12-4 to TRBJ2-1; D gene uncertain. V shed 3 bases and J shed 6 bases, with 3 bases lying between them. The CDR3 runs 11 residues. As DNA, the CDR3 is TGTGCCAGCAGTTTCTTCAATGAGCAGTTCTTC. Translation: CASSFFNEQFF.

This rearrangement joins TRBV7-2 to TRBJ2-6; perhaps TRBD2 as D (5 bases). CDR3 length: 14 amino acids. Germline values: CDR1 SGHTA, CDR2 FQGNSA. V was trimmed by 5 bases and J by 1 base, leaving 6 bases between them. CDR3 DNA: TGTGCCAGCAGCCCGGGGTCTGGGGCCAACGTCCTGACTTTC. Translation: CASSPGSGANVLTF.

The J gene is TRBJ1-5, the V gene TRBV2, with 8 positions matching TRBD1. The CDR3 contains 13 residues. Germline V gene data show CDR1 as SNHLY and CDR2 as FYNNEI. V was clipped by 6 bases and J by 3 bases; unmatched bases: 1. The CDR3 is CASRGQVNQPQHF. The DNA for the CDR3 is TGTGCCAGCAGGGGACAGGTCAATCAGCCCCAGCATTTT.

The table lists this clone with a few counts. This chain joins TRBV25-1 and TRBJ1-1; D is unresolved. Germline lookup yields CDR1 MGHDK and CDR2 SYGVNS. Trimming stripped 3 bases from V and 4 bases from J, with 9 bases between. The CDR3 totals 13 residues. CDR3 loop: CASSDVSGTEAFF. CDR3 nucleotides: TGTGCCAGCAGTGACGTGTCGGGCACTGAAGCTTTCTTT. Complete variable domain (other parts from reference TRBV25-1 and TRBJ1-1): EADIYQTPRYLVIGTGKKITLECSQTMGHDKMYWYQQDPGMELHLIHYSYGVNSTEKGDLSSESTVSRIRTEHFPLTLESARPSHTSQYLCASSDVSGTEAFFGQGTRLTVV.

The genes are TRBV18 and TRBJ1-2; D perhaps matches TRBD1 (6 bases). There are 15 residues in the CDR3. The V end was cut by 6 bases, the J end by 6 bases, with 20 bases between. The germline gives CDR1 KGHSH, CDR2 LQKENI. The CDR3 region is CASSPNRDTEDGYTF. CDR3 DNA sequence: TGTGCCAGCTCCCCCAACCGGGACACAGAAGATGGCTACACCTTC.

This chain links TRBV7-9 with TRBJ1-3; no firm D call. CDR1 is SEHNR, CDR2 FQNEAQ, per germline (reference sequence). This CDR3 spans 14 amino acids. V lost 1 base, J lost 4 bases, and 8 bases lay in between. The CDR3 here is CASSLDVVGNTIYF. The CDR3 nucleotides read TGTGCCAGCAGCTTAGATGTAGTCGGAAACACCATATATTTT. Full variable domain (outside the CDR3, taken from reference TRBV7-9 and TRBJ1-3): DTGVSQNPRHKITKRGQNVTFRCDPISEHNRLYWYRQTLGQGPEFLTYFQNEAQLEKSRLLSDRFSAERPKGSFSTLEIQRTEQGDSAMYLCASSLDVVGNTIYFGEGSWLTVV.

The chain joins TRBV6-5 to TRBJ1-4; possible D gene TRBD1, 6 bases. CDR1 is MNHEY and CDR2 is SVGAGI in the germline V gene. There are 14 residues in the CDR3. V was shortened by 5 bases and J by 6 bases, with 13 bases between the two germline ends. The CDR3 protein is CASSTQGRHEKLFF. For the CDR3, the DNA is TGTGCCAGCAGTACCCAGGGGCGGCATGAAAAACTGTTTTTT.

The DNA for the CDR3 is TGCGCCAGCAGGACTAGCGGGAGCTCCTACAATGAGCAGTTCTTC. It specifies CASRTSGSSYNEQFF. The chain has TRBV5-1 and TRBJ2-1, with 12 bases lining up with TRBD2. J gave up 0 bases and V 5 bases, and 0 bases lay outside the gene matches. The CDR3 sequence is 15 residues long. The V gene's germline CDR1 is SGHRS and CDR2 YFSETQ.